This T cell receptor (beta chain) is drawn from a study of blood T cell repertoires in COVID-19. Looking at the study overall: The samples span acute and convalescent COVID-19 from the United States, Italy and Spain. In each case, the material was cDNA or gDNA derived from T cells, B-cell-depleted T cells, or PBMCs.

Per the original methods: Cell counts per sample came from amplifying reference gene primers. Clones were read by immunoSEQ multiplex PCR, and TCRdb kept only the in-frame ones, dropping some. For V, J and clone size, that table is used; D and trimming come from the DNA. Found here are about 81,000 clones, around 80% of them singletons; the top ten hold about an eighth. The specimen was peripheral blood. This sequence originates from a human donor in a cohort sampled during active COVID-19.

CDR3 sequence reads: CASSPDRGQAFF. CDR3 sequence (DNA): TGTGCCAGCAGCCCTGACAGGGGCCAAGCTTTCTTT. The chain links TRBV7-8 to TRBJ1-1; TRBD1 matches 8 bases. The CDR3 is 12 residues long. V lost 5 bases to trimming and J lost 9 bases; unmatched junction nucleotides: 5. Germline CDR1 reads SGHVS; CDR2 reads FQNEAQ.